A single sample gave rise to the 21 T cell receptor beta chains below, sequenced in a study of blood T cell repertoires in COVID-19. Profiling relied on immunoSEQ multiplex PCR, and the TCRdb table lists in-frame clones only, not all of them. The table records over 95,000 clones, about 89% of them present only once. Sequenced sample: peripheral blood. The receptors shown here come from a human donor with acute or convalescent COVID-19. The donor label of this sample is uncertain.

Concerning this clone itself: The sample contains more than one DNA sequence encoding this CDR3. The rearrangement uses TRBV30 and TRBJ1-5; a possible D gene is TRBD1 (6 bases). V was cut by 3 bases and J by 4 bases, with 10 bases left in between. Germline V gene lookup returns CDR1 GTSNPN and CDR2 SVGIG (reference sequence). This CDR3 comprises 13 residues. DNA for the CDR3: TGTGCCTGGAGCCCACAGGGAAATCAGCCCCAGCATTTT. The encoded protein is CAWSPQGNQPQHF.

The chain links TRBV10-3 to TRBJ1-1; D ambiguous. The length of the CDR3 is 13 residues. The V gene lost 6 bases and the J gene lost 0 bases, with 8 bases spanning the gap. CDR1 is ENHRY and CDR2 is SYGVKD in the germline V gene. The CDR3 bases are TGTGCCATCAGGACGGGGTTGAACACTGAAGCTTTCTTT. Translated: CAIRTGLNTEAFF.

With regard to this clone: A junction end diverges from the germline sequence, so it may reflect a read error. The V call is TRBV28, the J call TRBJ2-7; 7 bases are a match to TRBD1. This CDR3 spans 12 amino acids. Germline-derived CDR1 and CDR2 are MDHEN and SYDVKM. CDR3 sequence: CASSLRTGGPHF. Written as DNA, the CDR3 is TGTGCCAGCAGCCTAAGGACAGGCGGTCCCCACTTC. The full variable domain, completed using reference TRBV28 and TRBJ2-7, is DVKVTQSSRYLVKRTGEKVFLECVQDMDHENMFWYRQDPGLGLRLIYFSYDVKMKEKGDIPEGYSVSREKKERFSLILESASTNQTSMYLCASSLRTGGPHFGPGTRLTVT.

On this clone: At the DNA level, this CDR3 is encoded by other sequences in the same sample as well. This sequence joins TRBV6-5 and TRBJ1-1; TRBD1 aligns across 7 bases. CDR3 length equals 15 residues. Germline trimming cut 6 bases from V and 1 base from J; bases unmatched to any gene: 8. Germline V CDR1 and CDR2: MNHEY, SVGAGI. CDR3 sequence reads: CASRILPGGNTEAFF. CDR3 DNA: TGTGCCAGCAGGATCCTGCCAGGGGGGAACACTGAAGCTTTCTTT.

The V and J genes are TRBV19 and TRBJ2-7, with 11 positions matching TRBD2. The CDR3 runs 15 residues. The junction had 8 bases not matched to a gene; V was cut back by 5 bases and J by 5 bases. Per the germline V gene, CDR1 is LNHDA and CDR2 is SQIVND (reference sequence). The CDR3 nucleotides are TGTGCCAGTAGTCCATCACTAGCGGGAGTCAACGAGCAGTACTTC. Protein: CASSPSLAGVNEQYF.

The gene calls are TRBV2 and TRBJ1-5; D ambiguous. Trimming removed 5 bases at V and 5 bases at J, with 4 bases between. CDR1 is SNHLY and CDR2 is FYNNEI in the germline V gene. The CDR3 has 11 residues. CDR3 loop: CASSLDQPQHF. CDR3 DNA: TGTGCCAGCAGTCTCGATCAGCCCCAGCATTTT.

The V gene is TRBV12-3 or TRBV12-4, the J gene TRBJ1-2; D not resolved. The CDR3 extends over 13 amino acids. V lost 6 bases and J 0 bases, leaving 8 bases between the germline ends. This chain's CDR3 is CASSASSNYGYTF. The CDR3 region has the DNA TGTGCCAGCAGCGCCAGTTCTAACTATGGCTACACCTTC.

The chain combines TRBV19 with TRBJ1-2; 9 positions agree with TRBD1. CDR3 size: 15 residues. The trim removed 8 bases at V and 1 base at J, leaving 8 bases unmatched. Germline V gene lookup returns CDR1 LNHDA and CDR2 SQIVND (reference sequence). CDR3 region: CASRRRTGVNYGYTF. Here the CDR3 DNA reads TGTGCCAGTCGTAGAAGGACAGGGGTTAACTATGGCTACACCTTC.

The CDR3, as DNA: TGTGCCAGCAGCTTAGCGGCGGGGGCCCCCCAAGAGACCCAGTACTTC. Translated: CASSLAAGAPQETQYF. J is TRBJ2-5 and V is TRBV7-9; perhaps TRBD2 as D (7 bases). V gave up 0 bases and J gave up 1 base, with 12 bases separating them. Germline V gene sequence: CDR1 SEHNR, CDR2 FQNEAQ (reference sequence). The CDR3 sequence is 16 residues long. The full variable domain, rest sourced from reference TRBV7-9 and TRBJ2-5, is DTGVSQNPRHKITKRGQNVTFRCDPISEHNRLYWYRQTLGQGPEFLTYFQNEAQLEKSRLLSDRFSAERPKGSFSTLEIQRTEQGDSAMYLCASSLAAGAPQETQYFGPGTRLLVL.

This clone occurred a few times. The chain couples TRBV10-1 to TRBJ1-5, with D uncertain. There are 13 residues in the CDR3. Germline lookup yields CDR1 WNHNN and CDR2 SYGVQD (reference sequence). The V end lost 9 bases, the J end lost 6 bases, and 15 bases lay between the germline ends. The CDR3 loop is CAREPRVSQPQHF. As DNA, the CDR3 is TGCGCCAGAGAGCCGAGGGTGAGTCAGCCCCAGCATTTT.

The chain is built from TRBV30 and TRBJ1-1, with 11 bases fitting TRBD1. The CDR3 has 16 residues. V was pared by 4 bases and J by 5 bases, with 12 bases of the junction left unmatched. Germline V CDR1 and CDR2: GTSNPN, SVGIG (reference sequence). CDR3 coding DNA: TGTGCCTGGATAACACGGACAGGGGGCTGGGGTACTGAAGCTTTCTTT. It yields the protein CAWITRTGGWGTEAFF.

The chain recombines TRBV7-6 with TRBJ2-5; D not resolved. Trimming pared 7 bases from V and 5 bases from J, leaving 14 bases between. From germline, CDR1 is SGHVS and CDR2 FNYEAQ. The CDR3 is made up of 13 amino acids. This chain's CDR3 is CASTFGLSETQYF. The CDR3 DNA reads as TGTGCCAGCACCTTTGGGCTTTCGGAGACCCAGTACTTC.

The chain has TRBV19 and TRBJ2-5; 7 nucleotides line up with TRBD1. With 5 bases clipped from V and 4 bases from J, the junction kept 4 bases outside the gene matches. The CDR3 has 13 residues. Germline CDR1 is LNHDA and CDR2 is SQIVND (reference sequence). The CDR3 sequence: CASSLGQAETQYF. The CDR3 DNA is TGTGCCAGTAGTCTCGGACAGGCAGAGACCCAGTACTTC.

The chain couples TRBV28 to TRBJ1-2, with D possibly TRBD1 on 5 matching bases. Per germline, CDR1 MDHEN and CDR2 SYDVKM. The length of the CDR3 is 13 residues. V lost 7 bases and J 5 bases, leaving 14 bases between the germline ends. This CDR3 is CASTWGGFYGYTF. CDR3 DNA sequence: TGTGCCAGCACCTGGGGGGGATTTTATGGCTACACCTTC.

This rearrangement joins TRBV21-1 to TRBJ2-1; the table names TRBD2, a call not compared with the DNA. TRBV21-1 is a pseudogene locus. The CDR3 sequence is 16 residues long. CDR3 sequence: CASSIRTSGGVNEQFF. CDR3 DNA: TGTGCCAGCAGCATCAGGACTAGCGGGGGGGTCAATGAGCAGTTCTTC.

The rearrangement links TRBV29-1 to TRBJ1-2; 8 bases line up with TRBD1. J was trimmed by 5 bases and V by 7 bases; bases with no gene match: 9. Germline loops: CDR1 SQVTM, CDR2 ANQGSEA. The CDR3 runs 13 residues. The DNA for the CDR3 is TGCAGCGCCAGAACAGGGGGAGGTTATGGCTACACCTTC. Amino acids: CSARTGGGYGYTF.

V and J are TRBV5-4 and TRBJ1-2; D unclear. V lost 0 bases and J lost 8, with 14 bases in between. CDR1 and CDR2 (germline): SGHNT, YYREEE (reference sequence). This CDR3 is built from 14 residues. The CDR3 loop is CASSLVSEARGYTF. The CDR3 region has the DNA TGTGCCAGCAGCTTGGTATCAGAGGCGAGAGGCTACACCTTC.

This clone was counted once. The chain recombines TRBV2 with TRBJ1-4, with a tentative D call TRBD1 (5 bases). The germline CDR1 and CDR2 sequences are SNHLY and FYNNEI. There are 18 residues in the CDR3. Between the trimmed V and J ends, which lost 2 bases and 1 base, there was a span of 17 bases. The DNA for the CDR3 is TGTGCCAGCAGTGAAAGGTTTAGGGGCGGAGTAACTAATGAAAAACTGTTTTTT. It yields the protein CASSERFRGGVTNEKLFF. The whole variable domain, remainder taken from reference TRBV2 and TRBJ1-4, is EPEVTQTPSHQVTQMGQEVILRCVPISNHLYFYWYRQILGQKVEFLVSFYNNEISEKSEIFDDQFSVERPDGSNFTLKIRSTKLEDSAMYFCASSERFRGGVTNEKLFFGSGTQLSVL.

The chain has TRBV20-1 and TRBJ1-1; D not certain. The CDR3 contains 10 residues. CDR1 is DFQATT, CDR2 SNEGSKA, per germline (reference sequence). Trimming took off 6 bases at V and 8 bases at J, with 10 bases between the two ends. CDR3 DNA: TGCAGTGCAGACGGAGGGGAAGCTTTCTTT. Amino acids: CSADGGEAFF.

The V and J genes are TRBV28 and TRBJ2-5; no firm D call. This CDR3 is 13 amino acids long. Trimming removed 2 bases from V and 8 bases from J, with 12 bases in between. Per the germline V gene, CDR1 is MDHEN and CDR2 is SYDVKM. For the CDR3, the DNA is TGTGCCAGCAGTTTACAGTCCGTGGTTACCCAGTACTTC. Protein: CASSLQSVVTQYF.

The chain links TRBV4-3 to TRBJ1-1, with a weak D call TRBD1 (6 bases). With 1 base removed from V and 3 bases from J, the gap between germline ends came to 15 bases. This CDR3 contains 16 residues. Germline-derived CDR1 and CDR2 are LGHNA and YSLEER. CDR3 in amino acids: CASSQVLRGSDTEAFF. CDR3 nucleotide sequence: TGCGCCAGCAGCCAAGTCCTAAGGGGGAGCGACACTGAAGCTTTCTTT.